This T cell receptor beta chain was recorded in a study of shared clonotypes between healthy human individuals. Unmatched junction bases numbered 4, after V lost 5 bases and J lost 0 bases. Germline CDR1 and CDR2: SGHTA and FQGNSA. The CDR3 spans 14 residues. The repertoire was sequenced with immunoSEQ multiplex PCR; TCRdb's copy has only in-frame clones and lacks some. The sample lists around 1.9 million clones, approximately 94% occurring once. CD45RO-negative, CCR7-positively selected cells formed the naive CD8 fraction, excluding terminally differentiated effector memory CD45RA+ cells. The TCR comes from a man aged 18 to 30 in good health. Some clones in this sample may be carry-over from other donors' samples. This chain joins TRBV7-2 and TRBJ2-7; 7 positions agree with TRBD1. The sequenced material came from naive CD8+ T cells from PBMCs. The CDR3 region has the DNA TGTGCCAGCAGCGCTAGGGACAGCTCCTACGAGCAGTACTTC. Translation gives CASSARDSSYEQYF.